These T cell receptor beta chains were read from a single sample in a study of Ad26.COV2.S vaccination and SARS-CoV-2 variants. The protocol was immunoSEQ multiplex PCR, while the TCRdb copy is restricted to in-frame clones and leaves out a portion. This table holds around 450,000 clones, more than 75% found once. The input for sequencing was peripheral blood, taken in a trial of Ad26.COV2.S vaccine versus placebo. These receptors were taken from a person aged 18-65 years who received the Ad26.COV2.S COVID-19 vaccine or a placebo. CDR3s include the opening cysteine and the closing phenylalanine or tryptophan. Each record gives: CDR3 DNA, CDR3 protein, V gene, J gene, clone size, D gene. A D gene is named only where the DNA matches it firmly. Rows give clone size only sometimes, using once, few, many, or a class for an expanded clone.

TGTGCCACCAGTGGGCAGGACAGGTTTTACTACAATGAGCAGTTCTTC	CATSGQDRFYYNEQFF	TRBV24-1	TRBJ2-1	NA	TRBD1
TGTGCCAGCAGCCTGGGGGGATCCTACGAGCAGTACTTC	CASSLGGSYEQYF	TRBV25-1	TRBJ2-7	NA	NA
TGCGCCAGCAGCCAAGACAGGGGGCTTACCTACGAGCAGTACTTC	CASSQDRGLTYEQYF	TRBV4-1	TRBJ2-7	NA	TRBD1
TGTGCCTGGAGTAGGGACAGACCCTATGGCTACACCTTC	CAWSRDRPYGYTF	TRBV30	TRBJ1-2	NA	TRBD1
TGTGCCAGCAGCTCGTCGGGCGCAGGTCGCTCTGGAAACACCATATATTTT	CASSSSGAGRSGNTIYF	TRBV21-1	TRBJ1-3	NA	NA
TGTGCCAGCAGTTTGAGATCGGGTGGCTACACCTTC	CASSLRSGGYTF	TRBV28	TRBJ1-2	NA	NA
TGTGCCAGCACGTGGACAGGGGGACTGAAGACTGAAGCTTTCTTT	CASTWTGGLKTEAFF	TRBV28	TRBJ1-1	NA	TRBD1
TGTGCCAGCAGTGATCTGGGGGGCTCCTATAATTCACCCCTCCACTTT	CASSDLGGSYNSPLHF	TRBV2	TRBJ1-6	NA	NA
TGTGCCAGCAGTGGATGGGACCTCACCTTACGACCCCAGCATTTT	CASSGWDLTLRPQHF	TRBV6-2/TRBV6-3	TRBJ1-5	once	NA
TGTGCCAGCAGCTTAGTATTTGAAGCTTTCTTT	CASSLVFEAFF	TRBV11-2	TRBJ1-1	NA	NA
TGTGCCAGCAGCGAAGGGGGTAACTATGGCTACACCTTC	CASSEGGNYGYTF	TRBV12-3/TRBV12-4	TRBJ1-2	NA	NA
TGTGCCAGCAGGTCTAGCGGGAACTCCTACGAGCAGTACTTC	CASRSSGNSYEQYF	TRBV6-5	TRBJ2-7	once	TRBD2
TGTGCCAGCAGTGAAGGGTGGACAGTCGGAGTTGATCAGCCCCAGCATTTT	CASSEGWTVGVDQPQHF	TRBV2	TRBJ1-5	NA	NA
TGTGCCAGCTCCACGGACAGTGGCCACGAGCAGTACTTC	CASSTDSGHEQYF	TRBV6-6	TRBJ2-7	NA	NA
TGTGCCAGCAGTTACTCGGCAACGACGGGTAACTATGGCTACACCTTC	CASSYSATTGNYGYTF	TRBV6-2/TRBV6-3	TRBJ1-2	NA	NA
TGTGCCTGGAGCCACCGGGACAGGGGTAACACCGGGGAGCTGTTTTTT	CAWSHRDRGNTGELFF	TRBV30	TRBJ2-2	NA	TRBD1
TGTGCCAGCAGCCAAGATAAGGGAGGGTATAGCAATCAGCCCCAGCATTTT	CASSQDKGGYSNQPQHF	TRBV3-1/TRBV3-2	TRBJ1-5	NA	NA
TGTGCCAGCAGTTACTCGGCCTTGGGGAACACTGAAGCTTTCTTT	CASSYSALGNTEAFF	TRBV6-5	TRBJ1-1	NA	NA
TGTGCCAGCAGCTTGGAAAACAGGGGGGGAAAACTGTTTTTT	CASSLENRGGKLFF	TRBV7-9	TRBJ1-4	NA	TRBD1
TGCGCCAGCAGCCACGGGACAGGGGTGGCCGGGGAGCTGTTTTTT	CASSHGTGVAGELFF	TRBV4-3	TRBJ2-2	NA	TRBD1
TGCGCCAGCAGCCAGGGACTGCGGGCTACAGGCACTGAAGCTTTCTTT	CASSQGLRATGTEAFF	TRBV4-3	TRBJ1-1	once	NA
TGTGCCAGCAGTTGGGGGTTTAATCAGCCCCAGCATTTT	CASSWGFNQPQHF	TRBV27	TRBJ1-5	NA	NA
TGTGCCAGCAGTGACAACGTCGAGAAAAGCTCCTACAATGAGCAGTTCTTC	CASSDNVEKSSYNEQFF	TRBV6-4	TRBJ2-1	NA	NA
TGTGCCAGCAGTGAAGCTTGGGGGCGAGGTACGCAGTATTTT	CASSEAWGRGTQYF	TRBV6-1	TRBJ2-3	NA	NA
TGTGCCAGCAGCTTACAGATTTCTTCATTAGGCTCACCCCTCCACTTT	CASSLQISSLGSPLHF	TRBV11-1	TRBJ1-6	few	NA
TGTGCCAGCAGCCCGGGACAGACCACCTACAATGAGCAGTTCTTC	CASSPGQTTYNEQFF	TRBV5-8	TRBJ2-1	NA	TRBD1
TGTGCCAGCTTTATGGCTGGCTACACCTTC	CASFMAGYTF	TRBV9	TRBJ1-2	NA	NA
TGTGCCAGCAGTTACTCGTCTGACAGGGCATCACCCCTCCACTTT	CASSYSSDRASPLHF	TRBV6-2/TRBV6-3	TRBJ1-6	many	TRBD1
TGTGCCACCAGCAGAGATATACGCCAGTCGACCCAGTACTTC	CATSRDIRQSTQYF	TRBV15	TRBJ2-5	NA	NA
TGTGCCAGCAGTTACTCGAACACCGGGGAGCTGTTTTTT	CASSYSNTGELFF	TRBV6-5	TRBJ2-2	few	NA
TGTGCCAGCAGCCTCAGCGGGGGGAGCGCAGATACGCAGTATTTT	CASSLSGGSADTQYF	TRBV5-4	TRBJ2-3	NA	TRBD2
TGCAGCGTTGAAGAGGGGACGAGACCCTCCTACAATGAGCAGTTCTTC	CSVEEGTRPSYNEQFF	TRBV29-1	TRBJ2-1	NA	NA